The clone carrying this TCR beta chain was seen repeatedly, ten times or more. Its antigen is not identified. The authors amplified TCR beta CDR3 regions, and they did so from RNA transcripts for repertoire sequencing. Second-round multiplex PCR came after a first-round RT-PCR that employed HTBI primers. One entry per CDR3 protein results from TCRdb running MiXCR on the multiplex PCR reads. The table records hundreds of thousands of distinct CDR3 sequences, approximately 15% of them present only once. Germline CDR1 reads SGDLS; CDR2 reads YYNGEE. The CDR3 consists of 12 residues. Trimming left V 0 bases short and J 6 bases short, with 6 bases between. Patients were diagnosed from clinical symptoms, serum thyroxine, TRAb, thyroid ultrasound and orbital computed tomography. The data stem from a study of Graves' ophthalmopathy and Graves' hyperthyroidism. Overall study: Peripheral blood sampling occurred at initial diagnosis, before any treatment. Study results and limitations: Most expanded clonotypes from thyroid (those above 0.001 frequency) were also found in blood.

The receptor was derived from a woman aged 18-29 years with stable Graves' hyperthyroidism. J is TRBJ1-1 and V is TRBV9; no clear D. Sequencing input: peripheral blood. CDR3 DNA: TGTGCCAGCAGCGTAGGGCAGTCTGAAGCTTTCTTT. Residues: CASSVGQSEAFF. Full variable domain (rest looked up from reference TRBV9 and TRBJ1-1): DSGVTQTPKHLITATGQRVTLRCSPRSGDLSVYWYQQSLDQGLQFLIQYYNGEERAKGNILERFSAQQFPDLHSELNLSSLELGDSALYFCASSVGQSEAFFGQGTRLTVV.